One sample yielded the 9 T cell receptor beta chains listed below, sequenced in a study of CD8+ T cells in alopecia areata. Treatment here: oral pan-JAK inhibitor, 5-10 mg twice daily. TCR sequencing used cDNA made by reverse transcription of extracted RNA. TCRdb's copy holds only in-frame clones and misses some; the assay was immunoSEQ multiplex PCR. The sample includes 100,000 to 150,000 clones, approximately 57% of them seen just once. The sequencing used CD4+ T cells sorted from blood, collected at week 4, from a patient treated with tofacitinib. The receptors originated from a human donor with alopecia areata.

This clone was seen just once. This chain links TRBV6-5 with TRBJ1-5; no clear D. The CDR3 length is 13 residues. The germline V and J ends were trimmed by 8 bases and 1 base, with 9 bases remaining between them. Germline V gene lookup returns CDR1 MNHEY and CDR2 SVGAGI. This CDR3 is CASRDGSNQPQHF. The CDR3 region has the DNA TGTGCCAGCCGGGATGGAAGCAATCAGCCCCAGCATTTT.

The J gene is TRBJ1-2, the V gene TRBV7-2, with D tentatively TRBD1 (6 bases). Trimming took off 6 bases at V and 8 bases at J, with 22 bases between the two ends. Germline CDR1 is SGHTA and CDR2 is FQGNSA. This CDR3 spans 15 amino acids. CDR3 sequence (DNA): TGTGCCAGCAGTCCCCAGGGAAGGGGGGGACGAGGCTACACCTTC. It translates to CASSPQGRGGRGYTF.

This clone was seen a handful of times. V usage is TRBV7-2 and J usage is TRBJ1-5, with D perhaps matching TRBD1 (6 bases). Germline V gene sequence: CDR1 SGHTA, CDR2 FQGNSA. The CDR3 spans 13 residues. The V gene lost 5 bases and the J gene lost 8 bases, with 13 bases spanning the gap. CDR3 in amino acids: CASSRGAGEPQHF. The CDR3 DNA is TGTGCCAGCAGCAGGGGGGCAGGGGAGCCCCAGCATTTT.

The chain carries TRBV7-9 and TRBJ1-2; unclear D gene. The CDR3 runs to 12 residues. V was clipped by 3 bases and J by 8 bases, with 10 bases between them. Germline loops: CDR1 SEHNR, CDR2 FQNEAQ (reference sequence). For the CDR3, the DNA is TGTGCCAGCAGCTTTACGGCCGTCGGCTACACCTTC. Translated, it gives CASSFTAVGYTF.

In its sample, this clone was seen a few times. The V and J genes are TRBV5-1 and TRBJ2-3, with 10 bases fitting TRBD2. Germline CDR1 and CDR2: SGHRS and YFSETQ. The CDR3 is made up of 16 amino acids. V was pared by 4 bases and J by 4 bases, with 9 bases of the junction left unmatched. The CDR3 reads CASSVTGTSDSDTQYF. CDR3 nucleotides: TGCGCCAGCAGCGTCACCGGGACTAGCGACTCAGATACGCAGTATTTT.

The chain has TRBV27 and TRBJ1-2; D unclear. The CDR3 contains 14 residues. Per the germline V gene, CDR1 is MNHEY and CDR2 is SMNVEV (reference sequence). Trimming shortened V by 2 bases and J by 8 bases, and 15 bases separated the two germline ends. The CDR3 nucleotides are TGTGCCAGCAGTTTAGCGACGGATCGAGGAGGCTACACCTTC. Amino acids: CASSLATDRGGYTF.

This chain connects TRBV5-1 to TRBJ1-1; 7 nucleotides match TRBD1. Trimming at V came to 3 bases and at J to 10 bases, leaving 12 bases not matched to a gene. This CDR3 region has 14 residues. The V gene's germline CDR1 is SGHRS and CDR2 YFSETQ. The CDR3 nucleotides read TGCGCCAGCAGCTCCATGGGCGGGACAGCGGGAGCTTTCTTT. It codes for CASSSMGGTAGAFF.

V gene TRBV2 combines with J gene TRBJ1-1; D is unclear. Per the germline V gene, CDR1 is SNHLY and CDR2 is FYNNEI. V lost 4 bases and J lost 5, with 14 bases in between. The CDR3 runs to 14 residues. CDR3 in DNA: TGTGCCAGCAGTGCGGGCGGATTGAGGACTGAAGCTTTCTTT. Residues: CASSAGGLRTEAFF. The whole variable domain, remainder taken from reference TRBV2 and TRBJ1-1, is EPEVTQTPSHQVTQMGQEVILRCVPISNHLYFYWYRQILGQKVEFLVSFYNNEISEKSEIFDDQFSVERPDGSNFTLKIRSTKLEDSAMYFCASSAGGLRTEAFFGQGTRLTVV.

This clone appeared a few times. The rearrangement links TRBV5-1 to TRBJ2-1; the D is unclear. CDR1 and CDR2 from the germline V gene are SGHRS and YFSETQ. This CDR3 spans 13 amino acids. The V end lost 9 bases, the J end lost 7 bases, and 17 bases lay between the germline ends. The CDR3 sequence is CATTVQPGNEQFF. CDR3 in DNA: TGCGCCACCACCGTTCAACCAGGTAATGAGCAGTTCTTC.